Each of the 11 T cell receptor beta chains below was sequenced from the same sample in a study of Graves' ophthalmopathy and Graves' hyperthyroidism. For repertoire sequencing, the TCR beta CDR3 regions were amplified from RNA transcripts. The first-round RT-PCR employed HTBI primers together with the Qiagen OneStep RT-PCR kit. A multiplex PCR was then performed as the second round. TCRdb redid the calling of the multiplex PCR reads with MiXCR, one entry per CDR3 protein. The sample contains around 520,000 distinct CDR3 sequences, 35% to 45% of which appear only once. The sequenced material came from peripheral blood or thyroid tissue (not recorded which). The receptor source for this set is an adult man with Graves' hyperthyroidism.

This clonotype was seen ten or more times. This rearrangement joins TRBV20-1 to TRBJ2-5, with TRBD1 matching 10 bases. The V gene's germline CDR1 is DFQATT and CDR2 SNEGSKA (reference sequence). The trim removed 3 bases at V and 4 bases at J, leaving 5 bases unmatched. The CDR3 loop spans 14 amino acids. The CDR3: CSARGGQGRETQYF. Here the CDR3 DNA reads TGCAGTGCTAGGGGGGGACAGGGGAGAGAGACCCAGTACTTC.

This clonotype was seen more than once but under ten times. One end of the junction fails to match germline, which may point to a read error. The CDR3 region has the DNA TGTGCCAGCAGTTACAGACAGCTGTACACTGAAGCTTTCTTT. Encoded protein: CASSYRQLYTEAFF. The genes are TRBV10-3 and TRBJ1-1; D possibly corresponds to TRBD1 (5 bases). The CDR3 is 14 amino acids. The germline CDR1 and CDR2 sequences are ENHRY and SYGVKD.

In its sample, this clonotype was seen many times. The chain employs TRBV5-6 and TRBJ2-7, with D unresolved. Germline-derived CDR1 and CDR2 are SGHDT and YYEEEE. Trimming removed 1 base at V and 0 bases at J, with 8 bases between. The CDR3 loop spans 14 amino acids. The CDR3 nucleotides are TGTGCCAGCAGCTTGCCGGCGAGCTCCTACGAGCAGTACTTC. Its protein is CASSLPASSYEQYF.

The table lists this clonotype with many counts. The V and J genes are TRBV6-5 and TRBJ2-7; the match to TRBD1 covers 8 bases. The CDR3 is 13 amino acids. J was trimmed by 2 bases and V by 7 bases; bases with no gene match: 4. Germline-derived CDR1 and CDR2 are MNHEY and SVGAGI. CDR3 sequence: CASKGQVTYEQYF. The CDR3 region has the DNA TGTGCCAGCAAGGGACAGGTCACCTACGAGCAGTACTTC.

This clonotype was recorded many times. The chain carries TRBV4-1 and TRBJ2-5; TRBD2 is a possible D gene (5 bases). From germline, CDR1 is MGHRA and CDR2 YSYEKL. V gave up 4 bases and J gave up 4 bases, with 13 bases separating them. The CDR3 runs to 14 residues. The CDR3 is CASSRGDRGETQYF. In nucleotides, the CDR3 is TGCGCCAGCAGCCGGGGAGATCGGGGAGAGACCCAGTACTTC.

This clonotype was detected many times. V and J are TRBV19 and TRBJ1-1; no clear D gene. The CDR3 has 13 residues. Germline V CDR1 and CDR2: LNHDA, SQIVND (reference sequence). V was pared by 0 bases and J by 0 bases, with 2 bases between. The CDR3 reads CASSIDLNTEAFF. CDR3 DNA: TGTGCCAGTAGTATAGATTTGAACACTGAAGCTTTCTTT.

In its sample, this clonotype was seen a few times. V is TRBV20-1 and J is TRBJ2-7; D is uncertain. The J call may be faulty, since TRBJ2-1 better matches the DNA end. The CDR3 is 13 residues long. Germline CDR1 DFQATT, CDR2 SNEGSKA (reference sequence). The CDR3: CSAARSSYNEQFF. The CDR3 nucleotides read TGCAGTGCCGCTCGGAGCTCCTACAATGAGCAGTTCTTC.

This clonotype was observed at least ten times. The V gene is TRBV19, the J gene TRBJ2-5; TRBD2 aligns across 10 bases. The CDR3 totals 16 residues. Germline V gene lookup returns CDR1 LNHDA and CDR2 SQIVND (reference sequence). The J segment lost 3 bases and the V segment lost 4 bases, leaving 8 bases of the junction unmatched. For the CDR3, the DNA is TGTGCCAGTAGTAAACGACTAGCGGGTCGTGAAGAGACCCAGTACTTC. It specifies CASSKRLAGREETQYF.

This clonotype was counted at least ten times. V usage is TRBV10-1 and J usage is TRBJ1-5, with TRBD1 as a possible D gene (5 bases). The germline V gene has CDR1 WNHNN and CDR2 SYGVQD (reference sequence). CDR3 length: 17 residues. The V and J ends lost 7 bases and 0 bases respectively, with 19 bases between them. The CDR3 loop reads CASIPAGDGHSNQPQHF. Here the CDR3 DNA reads TGCGCCAGCATTCCGGCCGGGGACGGTCATAGCAATCAGCCCCAGCATTTT.

This rearrangement joins TRBV13 to TRBJ2-3; D is uncertain. Germline loops: CDR1 PRHDT, CDR2 FYEKMQ (reference sequence). This CDR3 is built from 16 residues. Trimming removed 6 bases at V and 0 bases at J, with 16 bases between. CDR3 sequence (DNA): TGTGCCAGCAGTGGGGTAGAAAGTCTCAGCACAGATACGCAGTATTTT. It is translated as CASSGVESLSTDTQYF.

In regard to this clonotype: A junction boundary mismatches the germline segment, possibly from a read error. This chain links TRBV29-1 with TRBJ2-7, with 11 bases lining up with TRBD1. The DNA matches TRBJ2-1 better at its end, which makes the J call doubtful. CDR3 size: 13 residues. CDR1 and CDR2 (germline): SQVTM, ANQGSEA. CDR3 amino acids: CSWTGGGGNGQFF. As DNA, the CDR3 is TGCAGCTGGACAGGGGGCGGGGGCAATGGGCAGTTCTTC.